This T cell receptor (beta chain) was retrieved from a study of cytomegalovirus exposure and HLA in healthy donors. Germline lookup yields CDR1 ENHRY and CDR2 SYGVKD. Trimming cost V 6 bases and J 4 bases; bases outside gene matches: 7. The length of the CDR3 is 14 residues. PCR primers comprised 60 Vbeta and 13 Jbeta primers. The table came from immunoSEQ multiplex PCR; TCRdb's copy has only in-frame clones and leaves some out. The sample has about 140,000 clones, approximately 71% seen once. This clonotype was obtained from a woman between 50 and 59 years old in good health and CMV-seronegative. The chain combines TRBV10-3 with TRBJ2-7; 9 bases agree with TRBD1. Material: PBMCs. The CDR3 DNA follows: TGTGCCATCAGCCCCGGGACAGGGTTGTACGAGCAGTACTTC. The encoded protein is CAISPGTGLYEQYF.